Presented here are 6 T cell receptor beta chains from one specimen sequenced in a study of blood T cell repertoires in COVID-19. The assay was immunoSEQ multiplex PCR, and TCRdb's table has in-frame clones only and misses some. Counted here are 100,000 or so clones, just under 85% occurring once; the ten biggest clones make up 9.9%. The sequencing sample was made of peripheral blood. The receptors stem from a middle-aged man with active or convalescent COVID-19.

The rearrangement joins TRBV10-1 to TRBJ2-3; TRBD2 might be the D (7 bases). The V gene lost 3 bases and the J gene lost 3 bases, with 16 bases spanning the gap. This CDR3 is 16 amino acids long. The germline CDR1 and CDR2 sequences are WNHNN and SYGVQD (reference sequence). This chain's CDR3 is CASSDGPGRGTDTQYF. CDR3 nucleotides: TGCGCCAGCAGTGATGGTCCGGGGAGGGGGACAGATACGCAGTATTTT.

The chain combines TRBV10-1 with TRBJ2-5, with 15 bases matching TRBD2. V dropped 10 bases and J dropped 5; count of bases not matched to a gene: 17. The V gene's germline CDR1 is WNHNN and CDR2 SYGVQD (reference sequence). The CDR3 is made up of 18 amino acids. CDR3 in amino acids: CAIAGPGLAGGASETQYF. In DNA, the CDR3 is TGCGCCATCGCCGGACCGGGACTAGCGGGGGGAGCGTCTGAGACCCAGTACTTC.

The chain has TRBV12-3 or TRBV12-4 and TRBJ1-2; D unclear. The germline V and J ends were trimmed by 4 bases and 3 bases, with 6 bases remaining between them. The CDR3 extends over 12 amino acids. As DNA, the CDR3 is TGTGCCAGCAGTTCCTACGACTATGGCTACACCTTC. Amino acid sequence: CASSSYDYGYTF.

The chain uses TRBV5-4 and TRBJ2-5, with 9 nucleotides matching TRBD1. CDR3 length equals 20 residues. CDR1 is SGHNT, CDR2 YYREEE, per germline (reference sequence). V dropped 4 bases and J dropped 3; count of bases not matched to a gene: 22. The CDR3 loop is CASSPEDRGSYRRREETQYF. The DNA of the CDR3 is TGTGCCAGCAGCCCCGAGGACAGGGGAAGTTACCGGAGGCGGGAAGAGACCCAGTACTTC.

About this clone itself: At one boundary the junction diverges from the germline segment, which might be a read error. This rearrangement joins TRBV6-5 to TRBJ2-5, with 8 bases aligning to TRBD2. CDR3 size: 13 residues. Germline lookup yields CDR1 MNHEY and CDR2 SVGAGI. The CDR3 sequence is CASTPPGGETQYF. The CDR3, as DNA: TGCGCCAGCACCCCCCCGGGGGGGGAGACCCAGTACTTC.

As DNA, the CDR3 is TGTGCCAGCAGCTCCCCTCCGGGGTTGACAACAGATACGCAGTATTTT. Residues: CASSSPPGLTTDTQYF. The rearrangement joins TRBV7-2 to TRBJ2-3, with D possibly matching TRBD2 (5 bases). Trimming took 4 bases from V and 3 from J, leaving 17 bases between them. The length of the CDR3 is 16 residues. Per the germline V gene, CDR1 is SGHTA and CDR2 is FQGNSA.